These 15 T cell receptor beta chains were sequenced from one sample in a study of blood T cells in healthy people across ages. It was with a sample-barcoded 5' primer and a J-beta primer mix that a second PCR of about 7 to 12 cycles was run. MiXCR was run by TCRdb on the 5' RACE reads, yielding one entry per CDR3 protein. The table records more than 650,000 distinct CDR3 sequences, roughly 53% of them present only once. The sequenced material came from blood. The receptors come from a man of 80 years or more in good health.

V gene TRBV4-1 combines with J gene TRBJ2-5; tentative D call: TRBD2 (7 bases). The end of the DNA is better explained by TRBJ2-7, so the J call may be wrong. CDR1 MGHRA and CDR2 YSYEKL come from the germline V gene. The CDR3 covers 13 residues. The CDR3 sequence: CASSQVGGPEQYF. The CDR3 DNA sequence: TGCGCCAGCAGCCAAGTCGGGGGGCCCGAGCAGTACTTC.

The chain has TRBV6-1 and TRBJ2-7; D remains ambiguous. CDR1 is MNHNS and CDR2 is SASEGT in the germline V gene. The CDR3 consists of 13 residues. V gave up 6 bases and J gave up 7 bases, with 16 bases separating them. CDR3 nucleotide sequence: TGTGCCAGCAGCCACGACCAGTTACGAGAGCAGTACTTC. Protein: CASSHDQLREQYF.

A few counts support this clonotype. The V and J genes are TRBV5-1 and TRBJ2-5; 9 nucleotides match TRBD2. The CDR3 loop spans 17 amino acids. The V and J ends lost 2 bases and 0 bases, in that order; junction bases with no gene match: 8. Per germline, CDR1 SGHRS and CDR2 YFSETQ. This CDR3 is CASSFNPSGINQETQYF. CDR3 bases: TGCGCCAGCAGCTTCAACCCTAGCGGGATAAACCAAGAGACCCAGTACTTC.

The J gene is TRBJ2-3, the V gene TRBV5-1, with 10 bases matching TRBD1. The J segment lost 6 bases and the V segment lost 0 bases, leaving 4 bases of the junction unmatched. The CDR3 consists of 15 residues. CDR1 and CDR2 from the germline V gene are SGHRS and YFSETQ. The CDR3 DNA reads TGCGCCAGCAGCTTGGAAGCGACAGGGGGCGATACGCAGTATTTT. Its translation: CASSLEATGGDTQYF.

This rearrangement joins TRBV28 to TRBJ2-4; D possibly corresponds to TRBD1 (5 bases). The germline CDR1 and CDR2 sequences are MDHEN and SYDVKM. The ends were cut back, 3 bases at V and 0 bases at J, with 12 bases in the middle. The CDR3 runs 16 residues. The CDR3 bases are TGTGCCAGCAGTTTCCAGGGAACTGTAGCCAAAAACATTCAGTACTTC. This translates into CASSFQGTVAKNIQYF. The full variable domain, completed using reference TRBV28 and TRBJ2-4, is DVKVTQSSRYLVKRTGEKVFLECVQDMDHENMFWYRQDPGLGLRLIYFSYDVKMKEKGDIPEGYSVSREKKERFSLILESASTNQTSMYLCASSFQGTVAKNIQYFGAGTRLSVL.

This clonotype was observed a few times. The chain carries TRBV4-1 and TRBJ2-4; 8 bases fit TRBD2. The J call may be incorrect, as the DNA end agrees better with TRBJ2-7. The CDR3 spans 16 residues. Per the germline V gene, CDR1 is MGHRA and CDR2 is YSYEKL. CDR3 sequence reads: CASSQVASGPFYEQYF. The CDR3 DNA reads TGCGCCAGCAGCCAAGTGGCTAGCGGGCCCTTTTACGAGCAGTACTTC.

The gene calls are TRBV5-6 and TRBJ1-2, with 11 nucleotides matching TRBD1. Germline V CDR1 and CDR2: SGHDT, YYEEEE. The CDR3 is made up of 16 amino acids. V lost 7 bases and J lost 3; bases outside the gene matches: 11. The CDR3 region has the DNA TGTGCCAGCGCTGTGGGGGACAGGGGGACCTACTATGGCTACACCTTC. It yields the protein CASAVGDRGTYYGYTF. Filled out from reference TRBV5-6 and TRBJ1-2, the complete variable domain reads DAGVTQSPTHLIKTRGQQVTLRCSPKSGHDTVSWYQQALGQGPQFIFQYYEEEERQRGNFPDRFSGHQFPNYSSELNVNALLLGDSALYLCASAVGDRGTYYGYTFGSGTRLTVV.

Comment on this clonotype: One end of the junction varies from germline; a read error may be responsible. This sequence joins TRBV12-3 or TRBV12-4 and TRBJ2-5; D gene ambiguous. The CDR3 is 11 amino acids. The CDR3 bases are TGTGCCTGCAGTTTAGGGGAGACCCAGTACTTC. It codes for CACSLGETQYF.

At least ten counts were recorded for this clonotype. The CDR3 is CSAGLAGAYEQYF. The CDR3 DNA reads as TGCAGTGCCGGACTAGCGGGAGCCTACGAGCAGTACTTC. The J gene is TRBJ2-7, the V gene TRBV20-1, with 13 bases lining up with TRBD2. The junction had 1 base not matched to a gene; V was cut back by 6 bases and J by 2 bases. The CDR3 is 13 residues long. Germline lookup yields CDR1 DFQATT and CDR2 SNEGSKA (reference sequence).

For the CDR3, the DNA is TGTGCCAGCAGTTTTTCGCGCGGGGGATTAAACACTGAAGCTTTCTTT. Protein sequence: CASSFSRGGLNTEAFF. This sequence joins TRBV12-3 or TRBV12-4 and TRBJ1-1; possible D gene TRBD1, 5 bases. CDR3 size: 16 residues. Trimming cost V 3 bases and J 2 bases, with 16 bases left between them.

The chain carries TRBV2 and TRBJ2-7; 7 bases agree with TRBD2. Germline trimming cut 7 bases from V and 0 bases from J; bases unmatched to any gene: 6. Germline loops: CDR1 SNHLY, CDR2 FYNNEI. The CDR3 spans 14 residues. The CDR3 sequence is CASTSGYSSYEQYF. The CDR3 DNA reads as TGTGCCAGCACTAGCGGCTACAGCTCCTACGAGCAGTACTTC.

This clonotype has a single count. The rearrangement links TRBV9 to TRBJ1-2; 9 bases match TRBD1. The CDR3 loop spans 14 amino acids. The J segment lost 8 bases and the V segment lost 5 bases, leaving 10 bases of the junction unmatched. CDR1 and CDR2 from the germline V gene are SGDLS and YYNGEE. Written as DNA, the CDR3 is TGTGCCAGCAGGAACCGGGACAGGGTCGGAGGCTACACCTTC. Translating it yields CASRNRDRVGGYTF.

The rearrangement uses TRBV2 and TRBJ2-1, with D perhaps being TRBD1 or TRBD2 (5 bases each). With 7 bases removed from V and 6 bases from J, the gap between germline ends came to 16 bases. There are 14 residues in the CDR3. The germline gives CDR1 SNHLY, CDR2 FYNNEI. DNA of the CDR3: TGTGCCAGCATCAAGGGGAGCCTAGGCAATGAGCAGTTCTTC. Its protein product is CASIKGSLGNEQFF.

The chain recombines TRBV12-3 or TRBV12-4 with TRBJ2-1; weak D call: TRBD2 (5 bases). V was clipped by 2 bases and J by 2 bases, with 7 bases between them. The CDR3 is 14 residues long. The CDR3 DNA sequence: TGTGCCAGCAGTTTACGACTAACCTACAATGAGCAGTTCTTC. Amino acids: CASSLRLTYNEQFF.

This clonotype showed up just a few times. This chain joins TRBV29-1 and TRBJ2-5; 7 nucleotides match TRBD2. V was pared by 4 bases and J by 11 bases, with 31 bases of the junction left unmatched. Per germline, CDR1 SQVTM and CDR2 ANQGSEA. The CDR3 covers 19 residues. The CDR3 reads CSVALPLILEAGIWWEQYF. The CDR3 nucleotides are TGCAGCGTTGCTTTACCCTTGATTTTGGAAGCGGGGATCTGGTGGGAGCAGTACTTC. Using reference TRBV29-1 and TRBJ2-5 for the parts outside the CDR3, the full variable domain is SAVISQKPSRDICQRGTSLTIQCQVDSQVTMMFWYRQQPGQSLTLIATANQGSEATYESGFVIDKFPISRPNLTFSTLTVSNMSPEDSSIYLCSVALPLILEAGIWWEQYFGPGTRLLVL.